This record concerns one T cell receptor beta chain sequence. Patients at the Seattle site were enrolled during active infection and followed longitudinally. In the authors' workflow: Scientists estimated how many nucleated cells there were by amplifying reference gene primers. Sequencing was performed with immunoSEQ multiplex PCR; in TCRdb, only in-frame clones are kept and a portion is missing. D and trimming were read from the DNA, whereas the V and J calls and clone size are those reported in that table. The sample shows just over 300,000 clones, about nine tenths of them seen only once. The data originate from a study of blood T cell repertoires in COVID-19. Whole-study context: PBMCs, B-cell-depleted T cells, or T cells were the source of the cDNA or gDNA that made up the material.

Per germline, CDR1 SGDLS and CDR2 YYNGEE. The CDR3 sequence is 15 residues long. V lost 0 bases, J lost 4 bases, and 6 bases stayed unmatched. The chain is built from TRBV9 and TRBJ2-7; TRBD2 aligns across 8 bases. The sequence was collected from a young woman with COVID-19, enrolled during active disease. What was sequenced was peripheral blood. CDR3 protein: CASSVGSGGEYEQYF. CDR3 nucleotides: TGTGCCAGCAGCGTAGGCAGCGGGGGAGAATACGAGCAGTACTTC.